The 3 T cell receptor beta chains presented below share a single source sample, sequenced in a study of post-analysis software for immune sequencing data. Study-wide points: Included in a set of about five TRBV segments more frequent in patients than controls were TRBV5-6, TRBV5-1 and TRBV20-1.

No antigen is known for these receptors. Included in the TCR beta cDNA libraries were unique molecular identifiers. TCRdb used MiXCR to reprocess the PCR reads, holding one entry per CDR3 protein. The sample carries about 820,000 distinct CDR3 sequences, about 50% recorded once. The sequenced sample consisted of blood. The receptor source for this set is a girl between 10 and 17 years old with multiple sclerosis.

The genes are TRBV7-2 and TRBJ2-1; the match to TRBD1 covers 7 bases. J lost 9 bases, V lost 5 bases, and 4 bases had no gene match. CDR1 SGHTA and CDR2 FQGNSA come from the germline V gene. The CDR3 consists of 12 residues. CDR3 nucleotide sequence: TGTGCCAGCAGCCGAGGGGGCTCTGAGCAGTTCTTC. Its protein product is CASSRGGSEQFF.

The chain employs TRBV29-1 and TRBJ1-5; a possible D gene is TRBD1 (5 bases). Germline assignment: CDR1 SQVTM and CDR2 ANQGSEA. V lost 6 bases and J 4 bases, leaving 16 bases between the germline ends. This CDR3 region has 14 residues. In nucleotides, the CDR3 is TGCAGCGTCGCAACTGGGACGGTAAATCAGCCCCAGCATTTT. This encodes CSVATGTVNQPQHF.

The CDR3: CSVTTGGLNTEAFF. The CDR3 nucleotides read TGCAGCGTTACGACAGGGGGGCTGAACACTGAAGCTTTCTTT. V is TRBV29-1 and J is TRBJ1-1; TRBD1 matches at 9 bases. This CDR3 has 14 residues. From germline, CDR1 is SQVTM and CDR2 ANQGSEA. J was trimmed by 0 bases and V by 5 bases; bases with no gene match: 4.